This T cell receptor beta chain was sequenced for a study of T cell responses to AZD1222 COVID-19 vaccine. Study in general: The analysis combined second doses at about 4 or about 12 weeks. General study points: Researchers took repertoire samples only after the peak T cell response had come. Spike-specific TCR breadth and depth grew following two AZD1222 doses.

As regards this clone: What it binds is unknown.

Produced via immunoSEQ multiplex PCR; TCRdb's table is partial and in-frame only. Of around 130,000 clones in the sample, roughly 94% are singletons; the top ten hold roughly 7%. The germline V gene has CDR1 SEHNR and CDR2 FQNEAQ (reference sequence). This CDR3 has 15 residues. Losses at the gene ends were 3 bases for V and 7 bases for J; bases not matched to a gene: 9. The receptor comes from an adult in good health. Specimen: peripheral blood, collected on day 0 of AZD1222 vaccination. The chain links TRBV7-9 to TRBJ2-1; 7 positions match TRBD2. CDR3 nucleotide sequence: TGTGCCAGCAGCTTCGCCGGCGGGGGAGGGAATGAGCAGTTCTTC. The encoded protein is CASSFAGGGGNEQFF.